This TCR beta chain comes out of a study of T cells after yellow fever vaccination. TCRdb processed the 5' RACE reads anew with MiXCR; each CDR3 protein has one entry. Altogether 150,000 to 200,000 distinct CDR3 sequences are present, 5.5% to 7.5% being singletons, with the ten largest covering 2.9%. Trimming cost V 6 bases and J 4 bases, with 22 bases left between them. CDR1 is MNHNS and CDR2 is SASEGT in the germline V gene. The CDR3 has 18 residues. This clonotype originated in a man aged 18-30 years who received the YFV17D yellow fever vaccine. The sequencing used CD4+ T cells sorted from PBMCs, collected on the day of the first yellow fever vaccination. This rearrangement joins TRBV6-1 to TRBJ2-6, with TRBD2 as a possible D gene (7 bases). Written as DNA, the CDR3 is TGTGCCAGCAGCCTCTGGGAGGGGGGGGACTCCGGGGCCAACGTCCTGACTTTC. It encodes CASSLWEGGDSGANVLTF.